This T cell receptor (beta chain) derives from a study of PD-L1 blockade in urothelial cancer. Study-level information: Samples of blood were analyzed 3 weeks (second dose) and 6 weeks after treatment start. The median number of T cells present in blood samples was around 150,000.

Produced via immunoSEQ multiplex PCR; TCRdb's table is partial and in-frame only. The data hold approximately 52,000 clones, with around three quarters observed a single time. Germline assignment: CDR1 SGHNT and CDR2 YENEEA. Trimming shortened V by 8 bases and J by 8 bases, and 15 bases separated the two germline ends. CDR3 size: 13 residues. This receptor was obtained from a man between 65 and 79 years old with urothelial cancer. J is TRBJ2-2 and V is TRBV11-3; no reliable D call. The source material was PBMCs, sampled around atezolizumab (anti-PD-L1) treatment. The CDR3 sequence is CASSSSSPGELFF. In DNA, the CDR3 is TGTGCCAGCTCCTCCTCTAGTCCTGGGGAGCTGTTTTTT.